This record covers a single T cell receptor beta chain. Its antigen is not known. Lesional scalp punch biopsies and peripheral blood were collected from alopecia areata patients. This sample was taken from a study of CD8+ T cells in alopecia areata. Study outcomes and limitations: Higher clonality than in normal scalp was seen in lesional scalp, especially alopecia totalis/universalis. Scalp sample sequencing also detects resident alphabeta T cells of normal skin. Unlike in mice, where it was clearer, TCR sharing across patients was less clear, possibly HLA-related.

This CDR3 spans 12 amino acids. The V and J ends lost 5 bases and 2 bases respectively, with 10 bases between them. Germline V CDR1 and CDR2: GTSNPN, SVGIG (reference sequence). Once RNA had been extracted, it was reverse transcribed into cDNA to act as the sequencing template. Clones were read by immunoSEQ multiplex PCR, and TCRdb kept only the in-frame ones, dropping some. This sample yields 95,000 to 150,000 clones, of which 47% are seen a single time; over 9.5% belongs to the top ten. Sequenced material: NKG2D-low CD8+ T cells sorted from blood. The gene calls are TRBV30 and TRBJ2-7, with D maybe TRBD1 (5 bases). The receptor was derived from a human donor with alopecia areata. The CDR3 sequence: CAWQGYTYEQYF. The CDR3 DNA sequence: TGTGCCTGGCAGGGTTATACCTACGAGCAGTACTTC.